The next 5 T cell receptor beta chains were all read from a single sample in a study of molecular identifiers for immune sequencing clone quantification. TCRdb reprocessed the PCR reads with MiXCR, giving one entry per CDR3 protein. This table has approximately 550,000 distinct CDR3 sequences, around 23% appearing once. What was sequenced was naive CD8+ T cells from blood, with Jurkat cell RNA spiked in. Subset of the sample: FACS-sorted CD8+CD4-CCR7+CD45RA+ naive T cells. The receptors shown here come from a human donor in good health. Some libraries in this study had Jurkat cell RNA spiked in.

This clonotype was seen at least ten times. V usage is TRBV7-9 and J usage is TRBJ1-1; D is uncertain. Looked up from germline, CDR1 is SEHNR and CDR2 is FQNEAQ (reference sequence). CDR3 size: 13 residues. Trimming pared 3 bases from V and 5 bases from J, leaving 10 bases between. CDR3 nucleotides: TGTGCCAGCAGCTTCGAACTGGATACTGAAGCTTTCTTT. Encoded protein: CASSFELDTEAFF.

The V gene is TRBV19, the J gene TRBJ1-3, with TRBD1 matching over 10 bases. The CDR3 spans 16 residues. Per the germline V gene, CDR1 is LNHDA and CDR2 is SQIVND (reference sequence). The junction had 8 bases not matched to a gene; V was cut back by 5 bases and J by 4 bases. The CDR3 nucleotides are TGTGCCAGTAGTCCCCGGGACAGGGGAATAGGAAACACCATATATTTT. It yields the protein CASSPRDRGIGNTIYF.

V gene TRBV25-1 combines with J gene TRBJ2-1; 7 bases are a match to TRBD2. In germline, CDR1 is MGHDK, CDR2 SYGVNS. V gave up 2 bases and J gave up 6 bases; unmatched junction bases: 13. This CDR3 has 17 residues. The CDR3 DNA reads TGTGCCAGCAGTGAACTTGGGATAAGCGGGAAGGGCAATGAGCAGTTCTTC. This sequence encodes CASSELGISGKGNEQFF.

The V gene is TRBV20-1, the J gene TRBJ2-1; TRBD2 matches at 13 bases. Germline V gene data show CDR1 as DFQATT and CDR2 as SNEGSKA (reference sequence). The CDR3 consists of 15 residues. V gave up 3 bases and J gave up 10 bases; unmatched junction bases: 9. For the CDR3, the DNA is TGCAGTGCTAGGGAGGGGACTAGCGGGAACTACGAGCAGTTCTTC. This encodes CSAREGTSGNYEQFF.

This clonotype was seen repeatedly, ten times or more. The chain is built from TRBV6-5 and TRBJ2-3; D is unclear. The ends were cut back, 6 bases at V and 0 bases at J, with 10 bases in the middle. The germline V gene encodes CDR1 MNHEY and CDR2 SVGAGI. The CDR3 totals 14 residues. CDR3 loop: CASSHGSSTDTQYF. Here the CDR3 DNA reads TGTGCCAGCAGCCACGGCAGCAGCACAGATACGCAGTATTTT.